The next 6 T cell receptor beta chains were all read from a single sample in a study of blood T cells in healthy people across ages. Using a J-beta primer mix together with a sample-barcoded 5' primer, a second PCR was run for 7 to 11 cycles. TCRdb ran MiXCR on the 5' RACE reads and lists one entry per CDR3 protein. The table shows about a million distinct CDR3 sequences, with 35% to 45% occurring only once. Source material: blood. The origin of the receptors is a man aged 18 to 29 in good health.

The V call is TRBV9, the J call TRBJ2-7, with 7 bases aligning to TRBD2. This CDR3 is 14 amino acids long. V was clipped by 0 bases and J by 5 bases; unmatched bases: 5. Germline CDR1 SGDLS, CDR2 YYNGEE. The CDR3 protein is CASSVGGGIHEQYF. CDR3 sequence (DNA): TGTGCCAGCAGCGTAGGGGGAGGGATACACGAGCAGTACTTC. The full variable domain, rest sourced from reference TRBV9 and TRBJ2-7, is DSGVTQTPKHLITATGQRVTLRCSPRSGDLSVYWYQQSLDQGLQFLIQYYNGEERAKGNILERFSAQQFPDLHSELNLSSLELGDSALYFCASSVGGGIHEQYFGPGTRLTVT.

Points on this clonotype: A read error is possible here, since a much larger clone lies one base away. The chain recombines TRBV6-6 with TRBJ2-7, with TRBD2 matching over 8 bases. CDR3 length: 11 residues. The germline V gene encodes CDR1 MNHNY and CDR2 SVGAGI (reference sequence). The V segment lost 4 bases and the J segment 12 bases; nucleotides outside the gene matches: 5. DNA of the CDR3: TGTGCCAGCAGTTCGGGACTAGGGGCGTACTTC. Residues: CASSSGLGAYF.

This clonotype turned up a few times. This chain links TRBV25-1 with TRBJ2-3; 7 bases match TRBD1. The germline gives CDR1 MGHDK, CDR2 SYGVNS. Trimming removed 1 base from V and 1 base from J; junction bases left unmatched: 8. The CDR3 is 17 amino acids. CDR3: CASSELRPGQGTDTQYF. For the CDR3, the DNA is TGTGCCAGCAGTGAATTGCGCCCCGGACAGGGCACAGATACGCAGTATTTT.

The CDR3 spells CASIRRGVEDTEAFF. The CDR3 nucleotides read TGTGCCAGCATTAGGAGAGGGGTTGAGGACACTGAAGCTTTCTTT. The chain uses TRBV27 and TRBJ1-1; tentative D call: TRBD1 (5 bases). Trimming left V 7 bases short and J 3 bases short, with 18 bases between. The CDR3 runs 15 residues. Germline V CDR1 and CDR2: MNHEY, SMNVEV (reference sequence).

This clonotype was seen a handful of times. The V call is TRBV2, the J call TRBJ2-5; 7 bases line up with TRBD1. Germline trimming cut 3 bases from V and 3 bases from J; bases unmatched to any gene: 1. Germline CDR1 is SNHLY and CDR2 is FYNNEI. CDR3 length: 13 amino acids. In DNA form, the CDR3 reads TGTGCCAGCAGTGATGGACAGGAAGAGACCCAGTACTTC. This translates into CASSDGQEETQYF.

The genes are TRBV12-3 or TRBV12-4 and TRBJ2-7, with TRBD1 matching over 9 bases. This CDR3 is 16 amino acids long. V dropped 4 bases and J dropped 4; count of bases not matched to a gene: 11. The chain's CDR3 is CASSSSRGQGTYEQYF. The CDR3 bases are TGTGCCAGCAGTTCGAGTAGGGGACAGGGTACATACGAGCAGTACTTC.